Below are 32 T cell receptor beta chains sequenced from a single sample in a study of T cell changes during pregnancy in multiple sclerosis. Sequenced by immunoSEQ multiplex PCR; TCRdb stores in-frame clones only, minus some. Here the sample spans around 12,000 clones, about nine tenths being singletons. The starting material was CD8+ T cells from peripheral blood mononuclear cells, obtained in the second trimester of pregnancy. Every receptor here comes from a female donor in good health, enrolled as a control in a pregnancy study.

The chain combines TRBV29-1 with TRBJ2-1; a weak D match, TRBD2 (5 bases). V lost 0 bases and J lost 5, with 5 bases in between. This CDR3 contains 12 residues. The germline gives CDR1 SQVTM, CDR2 ANQGSEA. CDR3 sequence: CSVEERDNEQFF. CDR3 coding DNA: TGCAGCGTTGAAGAGCGGGACAATGAGCAGTTCTTC.

A word on this clone: Other DNA variants within this sample encode the same CDR3. The chain combines TRBV11-1 with TRBJ1-5; D is unclear. The CDR3 runs to 13 residues. V lost 2 bases, J lost 0 bases, and 2 bases lay in between. In germline, CDR1 is SGHAT, CDR2 FQDESV (reference sequence). The CDR3 bases are TGTGCCAGCAGCTTACATAGCAATCAGCCCCAGCATTTT. Protein: CASSLHSNQPQHF.

V gene TRBV5-4 combines with J gene TRBJ2-7; 8 bases are shared with TRBD2. Trimming cost V 0 bases and J 3 bases; bases outside gene matches: 2. Per the germline V gene, CDR1 is SGHNT and CDR2 is YYREEE (reference sequence). The CDR3 contains 14 residues. The CDR3 loop reads CASSLGSGGYEQYF. DNA for the CDR3: TGTGCCAGCAGCTTGGGAAGCGGGGGCTACGAGCAGTACTTC. Combining the CDR3 with reference TRBV5-4 and TRBJ2-7 gives the whole variable domain ETGVTQSPTHLIKTRGQQVTLRCSSQSGHNTVSWYQQALGQGPQFIFQYYREEENGRGNFPPRFSGLQFPNYSSELNVNALELDDSALYLCASSLGSGGYEQYFGPGTRLTVT.

This chain uses TRBV7-2 with TRBJ2-5; tentatively, D is TRBD2 (5 bases). The CDR3 contains 15 residues. Germline-derived CDR1 and CDR2 are SGHTA and FQGNSA. Trimming removed 7 bases from V and 1 base from J, with 16 bases in between. The CDR3 here is CASILRVAPQETQYF. Written as DNA, the CDR3 is TGTGCCAGCATTCTGCGGGTGGCGCCCCAAGAGACCCAGTACTTC.

The genes are TRBV19 and TRBJ2-6, with a possible D match to TRBD1 (5 bases). The V end lost 4 bases, the J end lost 3 bases, and 13 bases lay between the germline ends. The CDR3 runs 16 residues. The V gene's germline CDR1 is LNHDA and CDR2 SQIVND (reference sequence). The CDR3 protein is CASSTPTVYGANVLTF. The CDR3 DNA follows: TGTGCCAGTAGTACGCCGACAGTCTATGGGGCCAACGTCCTGACTTTC.

The chain employs TRBV11-2 and TRBJ2-1; D call uncertain. V was cut by 7 bases and J by 7 bases, with 29 bases left in between. The CDR3 runs to 18 residues. The V gene's germline CDR1 is SGHAT and CDR2 FQNNGV. The CDR3 spells CASTALWSRLFVRNEQFF. CDR3 nucleotides: TGTGCCAGCACCGCCCTCTGGTCTAGGCTGTTTGTGAGGAATGAGCAGTTCTTC.

The table lists this clone with a count of one. The rearrangement uses TRBV7-9 and TRBJ2-7, with 14 bases matching TRBD2. This CDR3 is built from 17 residues. The trim removed 5 bases at V and 6 bases at J, leaving 12 bases unmatched. Germline-derived CDR1 and CDR2 are SEHNR and FQNEAQ (reference sequence). The CDR3 bases are TGTGCCAGCAGCCCTACCATGGGACTAGCGGGAGCAGGCGAGCAGTACTTC. Its protein is CASSPTMGLAGAGEQYF. Variable domain in full (rest from reference TRBV7-9 and TRBJ2-7): DTGVSQNPRHKITKRGQNVTFRCDPISEHNRLYWYRQTLGQGPEFLTYFQNEAQLEKSRLLSDRFSAERPKGSFSTLEIQRTEQGDSAMYLCASSPTMGLAGAGEQYFGPGTRLTVT.

The sample holds one count of this clone. The rearrangement uses TRBV19 and TRBJ2-1; D is unresolved. Germline V gene sequence: CDR1 LNHDA, CDR2 SQIVND (reference sequence). V gave up 5 bases and J gave up 8 bases, with 13 bases separating them. This CDR3 has 13 residues. CDR3 sequence reads: CASSAREADEQFF. The CDR3 DNA reads TGTGCCAGTAGTGCTAGAGAGGCGGATGAGCAGTTCTTC.

The chain has TRBV4-2 and TRBJ2-3; 13 nucleotides line up with TRBD2. Germline V gives CDR1 LGHNA, CDR2 YNFKEQ. Trimming at V came to 0 bases and at J to 4 bases, leaving 1 base not matched to a gene. The CDR3 is made up of 16 amino acids. The CDR3 loop reads CASSQDGLAGADTQYF. The CDR3, as DNA: TGTGCCAGCAGCCAAGATGGACTAGCGGGAGCAGATACGCAGTATTTT.

V is TRBV13 and J is TRBJ2-1; TRBD2 matches at 10 bases. Germline trimming cut 3 bases from V and 8 bases from J; bases unmatched to any gene: 4. There are 14 residues in the CDR3. Germline CDR1 reads PRHDT; CDR2 reads FYEKMQ (reference sequence). The CDR3 DNA reads as TGTGCCAGCAGCTTGGGACTAGCGTTCGATGAGCAGTTCTTC. It yields the protein CASSLGLAFDEQFF.

This clone was seen more than once but under ten times. The chain employs TRBV6-5 and TRBJ1-2; D is perhaps TRBD1 (5 bases). In germline, CDR1 is MNHEY, CDR2 SVGAGI. The V and J ends lost 5 bases and 2 bases respectively, with 12 bases between them. The CDR3 has 14 amino acids. The chain's CDR3 is CASSLLDSNYGYTF. CDR3 DNA: TGTGCCAGCAGTCTCCTAGACAGCAACTATGGCTACACCTTC.

J is TRBJ2-5 and V is TRBV7-3; 12 bases match TRBD2. The CDR3 runs 15 residues. CDR1 and CDR2 (germline): SGHTA, FQGTGA. J gave up 5 bases and V 4 bases, and 5 bases lay outside the gene matches. The CDR3 DNA is TGTGCCAGCAGCTCGACTAGCGGGAGTCACGAGACCCAGTACTTC. Translating gives CASSSTSGSHETQYF. Variable domain in full (rest from reference TRBV7-3 and TRBJ2-5): GAGVSQTPSNKVTEKGKYVELRCDPISGHTALYWYRQSLGQGPEFLIYFQGTGAADDSGLPNDRFFAVRPEGSVSTLKIQRTERGDSAVYLCASSSTSGSHETQYFGPGTRLLVL.

The chain joins TRBV27 to TRBJ2-5, with 12 bases matching TRBD2. CDR1 MNHEY and CDR2 SMNVEV come from the germline V gene (reference sequence). Losses at the gene ends were 3 bases for V and 1 base for J; bases not matched to a gene: 3. The CDR3 runs to 16 residues. CDR3 bases: TGTGCCAGCAGTTTTAGGACTAGCGGGATCCAAGAGACCCAGTACTTC. Its translation is CASSFRTSGIQETQYF.

V usage is TRBV6-6 and J usage is TRBJ2-1; 7 nucleotides line up with TRBD1. The CDR3 has 14 residues. Germline V lookup: CDR1 MNHNY, CDR2 SVGAGI (reference sequence). After removal of 6 bases from V and 4 bases from J, the junction contained 6 bases not matched to a gene. Written as DNA, the CDR3 is TGTGCCAGCAGAGTGACAGGGTCTTACAATGAGCAGTTCTTC. It translates to CASRVTGSYNEQFF.

The chain carries TRBV27 and TRBJ1-2; a weak D match, TRBD1 (6 bases). CDR3 length equals 12 residues. The V end lost 6 bases, the J end lost 2 bases, and 7 bases lay between the germline ends. Germline CDR1 is MNHEY and CDR2 is SMNVEV (reference sequence). The CDR3 bases are TGTGCCAGCAGCCAGGGGAACTATGGCTACACCTTC. This sequence encodes CASSQGNYGYTF.

In this sample, this clone turned up once. V gene TRBV18 combines with J gene TRBJ2-3; D unresolved. The V end lost 2 bases, the J end lost 0 bases, and 3 bases lay between the germline ends. The CDR3 spans 13 residues. Germline V gives CDR1 KGHSH, CDR2 LQKENI. CDR3 sequence: CASSPTSTDTQYF. CDR3 nucleotide sequence: TGTGCCAGCTCACCAACTAGCACAGATACGCAGTATTTT.

The V and J genes are TRBV6-6 and TRBJ2-3, with D tentatively TRBD2 (6 bases). The ends were cut back, 4 bases at V and 1 base at J, with 15 bases in the middle. The CDR3 has 16 amino acids. Germline CDR1 reads MNHNY; CDR2 reads SVGAGI (reference sequence). CDR3 amino acids: CASSSLGGAGTDTQYF. CDR3 DNA sequence: TGTGCCAGCAGTTCCCTGGGGGGAGCTGGCACAGATACGCAGTATTTT.

The rearrangement links TRBV7-3 to TRBJ2-1; the match to TRBD2 covers 7 bases. The germline V gene encodes CDR1 SGHTA and CDR2 FQGTGA. The V segment lost 5 bases and the J segment 2 bases; nucleotides outside the gene matches: 9. The CDR3 covers 16 residues. CDR3: CASSLFGGWAYNEQFF. DNA of the CDR3: TGTGCCAGCAGCCTTTTCGGGGGGTGGGCCTACAATGAGCAGTTCTTC. Filled out from reference TRBV7-3 and TRBJ2-1, the complete variable domain reads GAGVSQTPSNKVTEKGKYVELRCDPISGHTALYWYRQSLGQGPEFLIYFQGTGAADDSGLPNDRFFAVRPEGSVSTLKIQRTERGDSAVYLCASSLFGGWAYNEQFFGPGTRLTVL.

This sequence joins TRBV19 and TRBJ2-7, with 7 bases that match TRBD1. This CDR3 comprises 13 residues. CDR1 and CDR2 from the germline V gene are LNHDA and SQIVND (reference sequence). Germline trimming cut 5 bases from V and 2 bases from J; bases unmatched to any gene: 3. The CDR3, as DNA: TGTGCCAGTAGTCCAGGGGGTCCCTACGAGCAGTACTTC. This translates into CASSPGGPYEQYF.

The chain couples TRBV2 to TRBJ2-7, with 7 bases fitting TRBD1. V lost 7 bases to trimming and J lost 2 bases; unmatched junction nucleotides: 5. Germline CDR1 SNHLY, CDR2 FYNNEI. This CDR3 contains 13 residues. The CDR3 loop is CASTGTVTYEQYF. The DNA for the CDR3 is TGTGCCAGCACCGGGACAGTCACCTACGAGCAGTACTTC.

The J gene is TRBJ1-1, the V gene TRBV5-1, with a tentative D call TRBD1 (5 bases). Germline CDR1 is SGHRS and CDR2 is YFSETQ. The CDR3 spans 15 residues. The V and J ends lost 0 bases and 5 bases respectively, with 14 bases between them. CDR3 sequence reads: CASSLAGPRGTEAFF. CDR3 coding DNA: TGCGCCAGCAGCTTGGCCGGGCCCCGGGGGACTGAAGCTTTCTTT.

V gene TRBV28 combines with J gene TRBJ2-7; D not certain. Germline CDR1 MDHEN, CDR2 SYDVKM. The CDR3 spans 13 residues. V gave up 2 bases and J gave up 3 bases, with 8 bases separating them. CDR3 amino acids: CASSLAGIYEQYF. The CDR3 nucleotides are TGTGCCAGCAGTTTAGCAGGAATCTACGAGCAGTACTTC. The full variable domain, with the rest looked up from reference TRBV28 and TRBJ2-7, is DVKVTQSSRYLVKRTGEKVFLECVQDMDHENMFWYRQDPGLGLRLIYFSYDVKMKEKGDIPEGYSVSREKKERFSLILESASTNQTSMYLCASSLAGIYEQYFGPGTRLTVT.

The chain is built from TRBV30 and TRBJ2-3; the match to TRBD1 covers 7 bases. V shed 5 bases and J 2 bases; nucleotides not matched to a gene: 4. In germline, CDR1 is GTSNPN, CDR2 SVGIG (reference sequence). This CDR3 is built from 13 residues. The CDR3 nucleotides are TGTGCCTGGGGGGGACAGTTCACAGATACGCAGTATTTT. Its protein product is CAWGGQFTDTQYF.

In this sample, this clone turned up once. V and J are TRBV7-2 and TRBJ2-7; TRBD2 agrees at 8 bases. The length of the CDR3 is 16 residues. Germline CDR1 is SGHTA and CDR2 is FQGNSA. The junction had 6 bases not matched to a gene; V was cut back by 0 bases and J by 2 bases. The CDR3 sequence: CASSLAPTSDTYEQYF. The CDR3 bases are TGTGCCAGCAGCTTAGCCCCGACTAGCGACACCTACGAGCAGTACTTC.

The rearrangement joins TRBV27 to TRBJ2-1, with D possibly matching TRBD2 (5 bases). The V gene's germline CDR1 is MNHEY and CDR2 SMNVEV (reference sequence). This CDR3 is 16 amino acids long. V was pared by 5 bases and J by 6 bases, with 20 bases between. Here the CDR3 DNA reads TGTGCCAGCAGTCCTCTCCACCGCTGGGAGATCAATGAGCAGTTCTTC. It specifies CASSPLHRWEINEQFF.

The chain couples TRBV7-2 to TRBJ2-3, with D tentatively TRBD2 (5 bases). The V end was cut by 2 bases, the J end by 3 bases, with 9 bases between. From germline, CDR1 is SGHTA and CDR2 FQGNSA. The CDR3 is 14 residues long. CDR3 residues: CASSLKPGTDTQYF. The CDR3 bases are TGTGCCAGCAGCTTAAAACCGGGAACAGATACGCAGTATTTT.

The rearrangement joins TRBV27 to TRBJ2-7, with TRBD1 matching over 11 bases. The CDR3 runs to 15 residues. The germline gives CDR1 MNHEY, CDR2 SMNVEV (reference sequence). J lost 3 bases, V lost 5 bases, and 6 bases had no gene match. CDR3 coding DNA: TGTGCCAGCAGTACCCCCGGGACAGGGGGCTACGAGCAGTACTTC. This sequence encodes CASSTPGTGGYEQYF.

This clone qualifies as medium-sized. The rearrangement uses TRBV6-1 and TRBJ2-7; 8 bases map to TRBD1. This CDR3 spans 12 amino acids. The germline V gene encodes CDR1 MNHNS and CDR2 SASEGT. Trimming cost V 11 bases and J 4 bases; bases outside gene matches: 7. The CDR3 DNA reads TGTGCCGGGGGACAGGAGATATACGAGCAGTACTTC. Protein sequence: CAGGQEIYEQYF.

This chain's CDR3 is CASSVSPTGGRYTEAFF. CDR3 DNA sequence: TGTGCCAGCAGCGTTAGCCCCACAGGGGGCAGGTACACTGAAGCTTTCTTT. The V and J genes are TRBV9 and TRBJ1-1, with 9 bases lining up with TRBD1. Losses at the gene ends were 2 bases for V and 3 bases for J; bases not matched to a gene: 11. CDR3 size: 17 residues. Per germline, CDR1 SGDLS and CDR2 YYNGEE.

The chain combines TRBV4-3 with TRBJ2-1, with D perhaps TRBD2 (6 bases). Per germline, CDR1 LGHNA and CDR2 YSLEER. Trimming removed 2 bases from V and 8 bases from J, with 16 bases in between. This CDR3 is built from 15 residues. The CDR3 spells CASSQTFQGGHEQFF. DNA of the CDR3: TGCGCCAGCAGCCAAACATTTCAGGGAGGCCATGAGCAGTTCTTC.

The gene calls are TRBV7-9 and TRBJ2-2; D is undetermined. This CDR3 spans 11 amino acids. The V end lost 2 bases, the J end lost 8 bases, and 3 bases lay between the germline ends. The germline gives CDR1 SEHNR, CDR2 FQNEAQ (reference sequence). As DNA, the CDR3 is TGTGCCAGCAGCTTACTAGGGGAGCTGTTTTTT. It is translated as CASSLLGELFF.

The chain recombines TRBV5-1 with TRBJ1-2, with TRBD1 as a possible D gene (6 bases). CDR3 length: 15 amino acids. Germline values: CDR1 SGHRS, CDR2 YFSETQ. Trimming removed 1 base at V and 5 bases at J, with 15 bases between. Written as DNA, the CDR3 is TGCGCCAGCAGCTTGTCCCCGGGGGGCGGGTATGGCTACACCTTC. Amino acids: CASSLSPGGGYGYTF. Variable domain in full (rest from reference TRBV5-1 and TRBJ1-2): KAGVTQTPRYLIKTRGQQVTLSCSPISGHRSVSWYQQTPGQGLQFLFEYFSETQRNKGNFPGRFSGRQFSNSRSEMNVSTLELGDSALYLCASSLSPGGGYGYTFGSGTRLTVV.